These 31 T cell receptor beta chains were sequenced from one sample in a study of response to subunit inactivated influenza vaccine. One entry per CDR3 protein results from TCRdb running MiXCR on the RT-PCR reads. This sample has a few hundred thousand distinct CDR3 sequences, with 14% found just once. Sequenced material: PBMCs from blood, taken 11 to 12 days after vaccination. The receptors come from a man in his forties or fifties who received an inactivated influenza vaccine.

The chain employs TRBV6-1 and TRBJ1-3; D might be TRBD1 (5 bases). This CDR3 spans 16 amino acids. Trimming pared 1 base from V and 0 bases from J, leaving 10 bases between. Germline V lookup: CDR1 MNHNS, CDR2 SASEGT. This chain's CDR3 is CASSEVGARSGNTIYF. The CDR3 coding sequence is TGTGCCAGCAGTGAAGTAGGGGCCCGCTCTGGAAACACCATATATTTT.

The gene calls are TRBV24-1 and TRBJ2-1, with 8 nucleotides matching TRBD2. Germline CDR1 KGHDR, CDR2 SFDVKD. The V and J ends lost 7 bases and 0 bases, in that order; junction bases with no gene match: 7. The CDR3 covers 16 residues. CDR3 nucleotide sequence: TGTGCCACCAGCCGGGGAGCGGGAGTCTCCTACAATGAGCAGTTCTTC. This translates into CATSRGAGVSYNEQFF.

V and J are TRBV20-1 and TRBJ2-5, with 7 bases fitting TRBD1. The CDR3 spans 12 residues. Germline V gene data show CDR1 as DFQATT and CDR2 as SNEGSKA (reference sequence). V shed 3 bases and J 4 bases; nucleotides not matched to a gene: 2. CDR3 residues: CSARTGLETQYF. CDR3 DNA sequence: TGCAGTGCTAGGACAGGGTTAGAGACCCAGTACTTC.

This clonotype was detected only a few times. The V call is TRBV5-1, the J call TRBJ2-2, with a weak D call TRBD1 (5 bases). This CDR3 comprises 16 residues. Trimming left V 0 bases short and J 1 base short, with 10 bases between. Per the germline V gene, CDR1 is SGHRS and CDR2 is YFSETQ. The CDR3 DNA is TGCGCCAGCAGCTTGGCCATAGGGGTGAACACCGGGGAGCTGTTTTTT. It translates to CASSLAIGVNTGELFF.

This rearrangement joins TRBV20-1 to TRBJ2-3, with a tentative D call TRBD2 (6 bases). Germline CDR1 reads DFQATT; CDR2 reads SNEGSKA (reference sequence). The CDR3 contains 16 residues. Between the trimmed V and J ends, which lost 6 bases and 1 base, there was a span of 20 bases. The CDR3 bases are TGCAGTGCCTTACGTGGCGCGGGACTTCGCACAGATACGCAGTATTTT. Translating it yields CSALRGAGLRTDTQYF.

This clonotype turned up a few times. V usage is TRBV29-1 and J usage is TRBJ2-3, with 9 bases fitting TRBD2. This CDR3 has 16 amino acids. Germline loops: CDR1 SQVTM, CDR2 ANQGSEA. With 0 bases clipped from V and 1 base from J, the junction kept 5 bases outside the gene matches. Here the CDR3 DNA reads TGCAGCGTTGAAGAACTAGCGGGCGTCGGCACAGATACGCAGTATTTT. It yields the protein CSVEELAGVGTDTQYF.

This clonotype was counted between two and nine times. This chain links TRBV20-1 with TRBJ1-1; D may be TRBD1 (6 bases). Germline loops: CDR1 DFQATT, CDR2 SNEGSKA (reference sequence). V was trimmed by 5 bases and J by 4 bases, leaving 14 bases between them. The CDR3 totals 13 residues. CDR3 nucleotide sequence: TGCAGTGCTGGCAGGGGTTTGAGCACTGAAGCTTTCTTT. This sequence encodes CSAGRGLSTEAFF.

This clonotype was found a few times. The chain carries TRBV12-3 or TRBV12-4 and TRBJ2-1; no firm D call. The V gene lost 9 bases and the J gene lost 2 bases, with 14 bases spanning the gap. This CDR3 is built from 14 residues. The CDR3 DNA sequence: TGTGCCAGTAACCCCACCAGGACCTACAATGAGCAGTTCTTC. This translates into CASNPTRTYNEQFF.

This clonotype appeared a few times. The chain carries TRBV12-3 or TRBV12-4 and TRBJ2-3, with TRBD1 as a possible D gene (5 bases). This CDR3 is built from 16 residues. V was shortened by 3 bases and J by 4 bases, with 17 bases between the two germline ends. CDR3 residues: CASSFVPQGVADTQYF. The CDR3 nucleotides are TGTGCCAGCAGTTTCGTTCCGCAGGGTGTGGCAGATACGCAGTATTTT.

This clonotype was detected many times. This chain links TRBV20-1 with TRBJ2-1, with D maybe TRBD2 (6 bases). This CDR3 comprises 14 residues. Germline CDR1 DFQATT, CDR2 SNEGSKA (reference sequence). Trimming removed 4 bases at V and 1 base at J, with 11 bases between. The CDR3 spells CSAKTGVSYNEQFF. The CDR3 nucleotides are TGCAGTGCTAAAACGGGGGTGTCCTACAATGAGCAGTTCTTC.

This clonotype was recorded a few times. The chain joins TRBV29-1 to TRBJ2-1; no clear D. The CDR3 is 14 residues long. CDR1 is SQVTM, CDR2 ANQGSEA, per germline. The ends were cut back, 5 bases at V and 0 bases at J, with 11 bases in the middle. CDR3 sequence: CSVMNLGSYNEQFF. The DNA for the CDR3 is TGCAGCGTTATGAATCTAGGCTCCTACAATGAGCAGTTCTTC.

In this sample, this clonotype turned up many times. V is TRBV20-1 and J is TRBJ2-1; D unclear. CDR3 length: 14 residues. V lost 8 bases, J lost 4 bases, and 18 bases lay in between. Germline CDR1 and CDR2: DFQATT and SNEGSKA (reference sequence). The CDR3 protein is CSSSMGSRYNEQFF. Written as DNA, the CDR3 is TGCAGTTCATCTATGGGATCTAGATACAATGAGCAGTTCTTC.

This clonotype has a handful of counts. V and J are TRBV5-5 and TRBJ2-2; 8 positions match TRBD2. Per the germline V gene, CDR1 is SGHKS and CDR2 is YYEKEE (reference sequence). The V and J ends lost 4 bases and 4 bases, in that order; junction bases with no gene match: 6. This CDR3 has 15 amino acids. The CDR3 sequence: CASSPGGASTGELFF. The CDR3 DNA sequence: TGTGCCAGCAGCCCCGGGGGGGCGTCCACCGGGGAGCTGTTTTTT.

The chain is built from TRBV4-3 and TRBJ2-1, with D possibly being TRBD1 (5 bases). V was cut by 4 bases and J by 4 bases, with 17 bases left in between. Germline-derived CDR1 and CDR2 are LGHNA and YSLEER. This CDR3 is 16 amino acids long. The CDR3 is CASSRLPGPGYNEQFF. CDR3 nucleotide sequence: TGCGCCAGCAGCCGACTCCCAGGACCAGGGTACAATGAGCAGTTCTTC.

The rearrangement links TRBV10-3 to TRBJ2-7, with unresolved D. The CDR3 extends over 12 amino acids. CDR1 is ENHRY, CDR2 SYGVKD, per germline. Trimming stripped 1 base from V and 9 bases from J, with 10 bases between. CDR3 loop: CAISEFLRGQYF. The CDR3 coding sequence is TGTGCCATCAGTGAGTTCCTACGAGGGCAGTACTTC.

This clonotype was picked up a small number of times. The CDR3 bases are TGTGCCAGCAGCTTGGACCGAGCGGGAGGGTTGGAGCAGTTCTTC. This translates into CASSLDRAGGLEQFF. The rearrangement links TRBV5-6 to TRBJ2-1; 10 bases are shared with TRBD2. J lost 10 bases, V lost 0 bases, and 7 bases had no gene match. Germline CDR1 reads SGHDT; CDR2 reads YYEEEE. This CDR3 spans 15 amino acids.

This clonotype was counted many times. V and J are TRBV12-3 or TRBV12-4 and TRBJ2-3, with unresolved D. The CDR3 is 11 residues long. V was cut by 5 bases and J by 8 bases, with 8 bases left in between. The CDR3 nucleotides are TGTGCCAGCAGTAGTGGGGTTACGCAGTATTTT. Protein product: CASSSGVTQYF.

This clonotype was counted many times. The chain joins TRBV20-1 to TRBJ2-5; 7 nucleotides agree with TRBD1. CDR3 length equals 13 residues. V shed 5 bases and J 2 bases; nucleotides not matched to a gene: 5. Per the germline V gene, CDR1 is DFQATT and CDR2 is SNEGSKA (reference sequence). CDR3 nucleotide sequence: TGCAGTGCTTCGGGACAGACACAAGAGACCCAGTACTTC. Amino acids: CSASGQTQETQYF.

This clonotype came up a few times. The chain uses TRBV5-4 and TRBJ2-6, with 9 bases that match TRBD2. Trimming took 0 bases from V and 4 from J; bases not matched to a gene: 14. The CDR3 is 20 amino acids. CDR1 and CDR2 (germline): SGHNT, YYREEE (reference sequence). CDR3 sequence reads: CASSLVAAGGPGSGANVLTF. The CDR3 DNA reads TGTGCCAGCAGCTTGGTGGCGGCGGGAGGGCCGGGATCAGGGGCCAACGTCCTGACTTTC.

This clonotype has a handful of counts. This sequence joins TRBV3-1 and TRBJ2-1; the D call may be TRBD1 or TRBD2 (5 bases each). The CDR3 is 18 residues long. Trimming removed 0 bases at V and 2 bases at J, with 17 bases between. Germline CDR1 is LGHDT and CDR2 is YNNKEL (reference sequence). DNA of the CDR3: TGTGCCAGCAGCCAAGAAGTTTGGGGGAGCGGACCCTACAATGAGCAGTTCTTC. It translates to CASSQEVWGSGPYNEQFF.

This clonotype has only a few counts. DNA of the CDR3: TGTGCCAGCAGCTTAGAAAGGCCAGGGACGTTCTTC. Residues: CASSLERPGTFF. The chain carries TRBV7-9 and TRBJ2-1; D is possibly TRBD1 or TRBD2 (5 bases each). The germline V and J ends were trimmed by 1 base and 15 bases, with 13 bases remaining between them. This CDR3 spans 12 amino acids. In germline, CDR1 is SEHNR, CDR2 FQNEAQ (reference sequence). Together with reference TRBV7-9 and TRBJ2-1, the CDR3 gives the full variable domain: DTGVSQNPRHKITKRGQNVTFRCDPISEHNRLYWYRQTLGQGPEFLTYFQNEAQLEKSRLLSDRFSAERPKGSFSTLEIQRTEQGDSAMYLCASSLERPGTFFGPGTRLTVL.

This clonotype was observed a handful of times. V gene TRBV28 combines with J gene TRBJ2-5; D not certain. V gave up 3 bases and J gave up 1 base, with 15 bases separating them. Germline CDR1 reads MDHEN; CDR2 reads SYDVKM. This CDR3 comprises 16 residues. This CDR3 reads CASSFSPLRRQETQYF. The CDR3 region has the DNA TGTGCCAGCAGTTTCTCCCCCCTTCGGCGCCAAGAGACCCAGTACTTC.

The chain joins TRBV5-6 to TRBJ2-2; D not resolved. CDR1 and CDR2 (germline): SGHDT, YYEEEE. The CDR3 runs 15 residues. Trimming stripped 3 bases from V and 8 bases from J, with 17 bases between. The CDR3 sequence: CASSSVEALHGELFF. CDR3 in DNA: TGTGCCAGCAGCTCGGTTGAGGCTCTTCATGGGGAGCTGTTTTTT.

This chain connects TRBV30 to TRBJ2-3; D is perhaps TRBD2 (5 bases). There are 16 residues in the CDR3. Trimming took off 3 bases at V and 6 bases at J, with 22 bases between the two ends. In germline, CDR1 is GTSNPN, CDR2 SVGIG (reference sequence). CDR3 coding DNA: TGTGCCTGGAGAGAAAATCTACTAGGGTTTGAGGATACGCAGTATTTT. Amino acid sequence: CAWRENLLGFEDTQYF.

The CDR3 spells CASREQGLGAEAFF. CDR3 sequence (DNA): TGTGCCAGCAGGGAACAGGGGCTGGGAGCTGAAGCTTTCTTT. The rearrangement joins TRBV2 to TRBJ1-1; TRBD1 matches at 7 bases. Germline lookup yields CDR1 SNHLY and CDR2 FYNNEI. The CDR3 runs to 14 residues. With 6 bases clipped from V and 6 bases from J, the junction kept 10 bases outside the gene matches.

This clonotype was seen a handful of times. The V gene is TRBV7-2, the J gene TRBJ1-5, with 7 bases identical to TRBD1. This CDR3 region has 13 residues. Looked up from germline, CDR1 is SGHTA and CDR2 is FQGNSA. The junction had 4 bases not matched to a gene; V was cut back by 5 bases and J by 6 bases. CDR3 loop: CASSRDRVQPQHF. The CDR3 DNA reads TGTGCCAGCAGCCGTGACAGGGTTCAGCCCCAGCATTTT.

In this sample, this clonotype turned up a few times. This chain connects TRBV10-3 to TRBJ2-7; 9 bases agree with TRBD2. The CDR3 runs to 15 residues. CDR1 is ENHRY and CDR2 is SYGVKD in the germline V gene. Germline trimming cut 4 bases from V and 5 bases from J; bases unmatched to any gene: 9. The CDR3 DNA reads TGTGCCATCAGTGGACCTCTAGCGGGAATGGACGAGCAGTACTTC. This codes for CAISGPLAGMDEQYF.

This clonotype has only a few counts. The rearrangement links TRBV4-1 to TRBJ2-1; 10 bases are shared with TRBD2. J lost 10 bases, V lost 0 bases, and 15 bases had no gene match. Germline CDR1 MGHRA, CDR2 YSYEKL. CDR3 length: 18 amino acids. CDR3: CASSQDPISGRIPREQFF. For the CDR3, the DNA is TGCGCCAGCAGCCAAGACCCCATTAGCGGGAGGATCCCCAGGGAGCAGTTCTTC.

The table lists this clonotype with a few counts. V and J are TRBV5-1 and TRBJ1-3; D gene ambiguous. Germline V gives CDR1 SGHRS, CDR2 YFSETQ. The CDR3 runs 14 residues. The germline V and J ends were trimmed by 0 bases and 7 bases, with 11 bases remaining between them. This chain's CDR3 is CASSLGDLRNTIYF. The CDR3 DNA reads as TGCGCCAGCAGCTTGGGGGATCTCCGGAACACCATATATTTT.

This clonotype was seen only a few times. The chain combines TRBV7-8 with TRBJ1-5; TRBD1 might be the D (6 bases). This CDR3 region has 15 residues. Germline loops: CDR1 SGHVS, CDR2 FQNEAQ. The V end lost 5 bases, the J end lost 4 bases, and 15 bases lay between the germline ends. The chain's CDR3 is CASSPEGHTNQPQHF. DNA for the CDR3: TGTGCCAGCAGCCCAGAGGGACACACTAATCAGCCCCAGCATTTT.

This clonotype was detected a few times. The V and J genes are TRBV12-3 or TRBV12-4 and TRBJ2-3, with D possibly called TRBD1 or TRBD2 (5 bases each). CDR3 length equals 14 residues. The V gene lost 6 bases and the J gene lost 8 bases, with 18 bases spanning the gap. The CDR3 bases are TGTGCCAGCAGCCCTGTAATCCCCGGGACTACGCAGTATTTT. Amino acids: CASSPVIPGTTQYF.